This TCR beta chain comes out of a study of T cells after yellow fever vaccination. Looking at the study overall: Preparing low-cell-number fractions relied on SMART-Seq v4 Ultra Low Input.

Study-wide results and limits: A large majority of primary-vaccination clones showed up again after the booster (approximately 95% CD4, approximately 90% CD8). Clonotypes shared by both compartments, CD4 and CD8, made up a small share.

This clonotype was seen repeatedly, ten times or more. Its target is not known. The ends were cut back, 4 bases at V and 2 bases at J, with 12 bases in the middle. CDR1 is MNHNS, CDR2 SASEGT, per germline. This CDR3 spans 15 amino acids. Universal primer sites and UMIs were introduced during 5'RACE template-switching synthesis of TCR cDNA. TCRdb redid the calling of the 5' RACE reads with MiXCR, one entry per CDR3 protein. The sample carries 95,000 to 100,000 distinct CDR3 sequences, roughly 5.8% recorded once. The sample consisted of CD8+ T cells sorted from PBMCs, taken 10 days after the yellow fever booster vaccination. This clonotype was obtained from a man aged 18 to 29 who received the YFV17D yellow fever vaccine. V usage is TRBV6-1 and J usage is TRBJ2-1; possibly TRBD1 for D (6 bases). As DNA, the CDR3 is TGTGCCAGCAGTGCCCTGACAGGCACCTACAATGAGCAGTTCTTC. Translation gives CASSALTGTYNEQFF.